The 25 T cell receptor beta chains below all came from one sample that was sequenced in a study of blood T cell repertoires in COVID-19. Only in-frame clones appear in the TCRdb table, and some are missing; sequencing was by immunoSEQ multiplex PCR. Here the sample spans 500,000 to 600,000 clones, 85% to 90% being singletons. Material for sequencing was peripheral blood. These receptors all stem from a woman aged 45-60 years with COVID-19, enrolled during active disease.

The V gene is TRBV27, the J gene TRBJ2-2; unclear D gene. Between the trimmed V and J ends, which lost 7 bases and 0 bases, there was a span of 12 bases. Germline CDR1 reads MNHEY; CDR2 reads SMNVEV (reference sequence). The CDR3 spans 15 residues. The CDR3 protein is CASTTFGPNTGELFF. The CDR3 DNA reads as TGTGCCAGCACCACCTTCGGTCCGAACACCGGGGAGCTGTTTTTT.

The chain employs TRBV5-4 and TRBJ1-1; possible D gene TRBD1, 5 bases. This CDR3 comprises 14 residues. Germline CDR1 and CDR2: SGHNT and YYREEE (reference sequence). V lost 3 bases to trimming and J lost 2 bases, with 11 bases between them. CDR3 protein: CASSWSRANTEAFF. The CDR3 bases are TGTGCCAGCAGCTGGTCCAGGGCTAACACTGAAGCTTTCTTT.

V usage is TRBV11-2 and J usage is TRBJ2-7, with 7 bases aligning to TRBD1. CDR1 and CDR2 (germline): SGHAT, FQNNGV. CDR3 length equals 13 residues. J was trimmed by 2 bases and V by 6 bases; bases with no gene match: 4. CDR3 sequence (DNA): TGTGCCAGCAGGTGGACAGGCCCCTACGAGCAGTACTTC. This gives the protein CASRWTGPYEQYF.

The V gene is TRBV12-3 or TRBV12-4, the J gene TRBJ1-4; the D is unclear. The CDR3 consists of 13 residues. V lost 0 bases, J lost 4 bases, and 3 bases lay in between. Here the CDR3 DNA reads TGTGCCAGCAGTTTAGCCTTTAATGAAAAACTGTTTTTT. It yields the protein CASSLAFNEKLFF.

This chain links TRBV3-1 (or the pseudogene TRBV3-2) with TRBJ2-7; 10 bases map to TRBD1. Germline V gene sequence: CDR1 LGHDT, CDR2 YNNKEL (reference sequence). V lost 4 bases, J lost 5 bases, and 8 bases stayed unmatched. The CDR3 length is 15 residues. The CDR3 sequence: CASSLLGQGTHEQYF. In nucleotides, the CDR3 is TGTGCCAGCAGCCTCCTGGGACAGGGGACCCACGAGCAGTACTTC.

The rearrangement links TRBV4-1 to TRBJ1-5; TRBD1 aligns across 7 bases. V lost 6 bases, J lost 5 bases, and 19 bases stayed unmatched. Germline V gene data show CDR1 as MGHRA and CDR2 as YSYEKL. The CDR3 loop spans 18 amino acids. The CDR3 loop is CASSHPRGVRGRDQPQHF. The DNA of the CDR3 is TGCGCCAGCAGTCATCCCCGAGGAGTAAGGGGGCGGGATCAGCCCCAGCATTTT.

This clone was recorded a few times. The chain links TRBV24-1 to TRBJ1-5; TRBD1 agrees at 8 bases. V lost 5 bases to trimming and J lost 1 base; unmatched junction nucleotides: 6. There are 16 residues in the CDR3. The germline V gene encodes CDR1 KGHDR and CDR2 SFDVKD. CDR3: CATSARGQGSNQPQHF. The CDR3, as DNA: TGTGCCACCAGTGCTCGAGGACAGGGAAGCAATCAGCCCCAGCATTTT.

The gene calls are TRBV19 and TRBJ1-1; D unresolved. Germline V gene data show CDR1 as LNHDA and CDR2 as SQIVND (reference sequence). Trimming took 4 bases from V and 2 from J, leaving 8 bases between them. The CDR3 is 13 amino acids. The CDR3 region has the DNA TGTGCCAGTAGTAAAAATCTTAACACTGAAGCTTTCTTT. Protein sequence: CASSKNLNTEAFF.

The chain employs TRBV6-5 and TRBJ2-1, with 11 bases aligning to TRBD1. The germline V gene encodes CDR1 MNHEY and CDR2 SVGAGI. CDR3 length: 13 residues. After removal of 11 bases from V and 7 bases from J, the junction contained 7 bases not matched to a gene. The CDR3 DNA follows: TGTGCCGCTGGGACAGGGGGGCTGAATGAGCAGTTCTTC. This sequence encodes CAAGTGGLNEQFF.

The J gene is TRBJ1-5, the V gene TRBV21-1; the listed D gene, TRBD1, was not tested against the DNA. TRBV21-1 is annotated as a pseudogene. The CDR3 sequence is 15 residues long. DNA of the CDR3: TGTGCCAGCACACGGGACACCACAAGCAATCAGCCCCAGCATTTT. Amino acid sequence: CASTRDTTSNQPQHF.

The chain combines TRBV27 with TRBJ2-5, with TRBD1 as a possible D gene (6 bases). CDR3 length: 15 residues. Germline assignment: CDR1 MNHEY and CDR2 SMNVEV (reference sequence). Trimming stripped 5 bases from V and 6 bases from J, with 19 bases between. Written as DNA, the CDR3 is TGTGCCAGCAGTCTACAACAGGGATCCTTAAAGACCCAGTACTTC. Translating gives CASSLQQGSLKTQYF.

The rearrangement uses TRBV3-1 (or the pseudogene TRBV3-2) and TRBJ1-4; D is unclear. The CDR3 is made up of 14 amino acids. Germline V CDR1 and CDR2: LGHDT, YNNKEL (reference sequence). V was trimmed by 5 bases and J by 7 bases, leaving 14 bases between them. The CDR3 DNA reads as TGTGCCAGCAGCACCCGGGAAAGAGGTGAAAAACTGTTTTTT. Protein sequence: CASSTRERGEKLFF.

J is TRBJ1-2 and V is TRBV13; TRBD1 matches at 7 bases. Losses at the gene ends were 3 bases for V and 8 bases for J; bases not matched to a gene: 15. Looked up from germline, CDR1 is PRHDT and CDR2 is FYEKMQ (reference sequence). The CDR3 sequence is 16 residues long. CDR3 protein: CASSLEGAPTPGGYTF. The CDR3 DNA sequence: TGTGCCAGCAGCTTGGAGGGGGCCCCTACGCCAGGGGGCTACACCTTC.

CDR3: CASRSGVGTGELFF. In DNA form, the CDR3 reads TGTGCCAGCAGGTCAGGGGTTGGCACCGGGGAGCTGTTTTTT. This chain connects TRBV5-4 to TRBJ2-2, with D possibly matching TRBD1 (6 bases). CDR1 and CDR2 from the germline V gene are SGHNT and YYREEE (reference sequence). This CDR3 is 14 amino acids long. V was cut by 5 bases and J by 4 bases, with 12 bases left in between.

This clone was found many times. This chain connects TRBV19 to TRBJ1-1; D is perhaps TRBD1 (5 bases). The CDR3 covers 16 residues. V was shortened by 6 bases and J by 5 bases, with 22 bases between the two germline ends. Germline V CDR1 and CDR2: LNHDA, SQIVND (reference sequence). This chain's CDR3 is CASSRTPGRRDTEAFF. DNA of the CDR3: TGTGCCAGTAGCAGAACGCCGGGACGGAGGGATACTGAAGCTTTCTTT.

With respect to this clone: Distinct nucleotide sequences in the sample also encode this CDR3. The V and J genes are TRBV19 and TRBJ2-2; TRBD2 matches 8 bases. CDR1 LNHDA and CDR2 SQIVND come from the germline V gene (reference sequence). V was clipped by 6 bases and J by 5 bases; unmatched bases: 5. The CDR3 loop spans 14 amino acids. The CDR3 loop reads CASSIGGGTGELFF. CDR3 DNA: TGTGCCAGTAGCATTGGCGGGGGGACCGGGGAGCTGTTTTTT.

The chain couples TRBV5-1 to TRBJ1-1; possible D gene TRBD1, 6 bases. The V gene's germline CDR1 is SGHRS and CDR2 YFSETQ. V lost 3 bases and J 2 bases, leaving 11 bases between the germline ends. The CDR3 length is 14 residues. CDR3 loop: CASSSDSLNTEAFF. The DNA of the CDR3 is TGCGCCAGCAGCTCGGACAGTTTAAACACTGAAGCTTTCTTT.

The count of this clone is one. The chain carries TRBV6-1 and TRBJ1-3; the D is unclear. The CDR3 runs to 16 residues. V lost 2 bases and J 4 bases, leaving 15 bases between the germline ends. The V gene's germline CDR1 is MNHNS and CDR2 SASEGT. Here the CDR3 DNA reads TGTGCCAGCAGTGAATATCCCGGGGTAACGGGAAACACCATATATTTT. Its translation is CASSEYPGVTGNTIYF.

This chain uses TRBV28 with TRBJ1-5, with D perhaps matching TRBD1 (6 bases). Trimming removed 2 bases at V and 7 bases at J, with 12 bases between. The CDR3 covers 14 residues. Germline V gives CDR1 MDHEN, CDR2 SYDVKM. CDR3 bases: TGTGCCAGCAGTTTACGGCAGGGGAAGCAGCCCCAGCATTTT. This translates into CASSLRQGKQPQHF.

The chain links TRBV27 to TRBJ2-6, with 13 nucleotides matching TRBD2. J was trimmed by 0 bases and V by 6 bases; bases with no gene match: 8. CDR3 length: 19 amino acids. Germline CDR1 and CDR2: MNHEY and SMNVEV (reference sequence). In DNA form, the CDR3 reads TGTGCCAGCAGCACTGGACTAGCGGGGGCCTACTCTGGGGCCAACGTCCTGACTTTC. Protein: CASSTGLAGAYSGANVLTF.

The chain carries TRBV18 and TRBJ2-7; 8 nucleotides line up with TRBD1. The CDR3 consists of 15 residues. Germline V lookup: CDR1 KGHSH, CDR2 LQKENI. The V and J ends lost 1 base and 7 bases, in that order; junction bases with no gene match: 9. CDR3 bases: TGTGCCAGCTCACCACGCGCAGGGGGCGTATATGAGCAGTACTTC. This encodes CASSPRAGGVYEQYF. The variable domain in full, with the rest retrieved from reference TRBV18 and TRBJ2-7, is NAGVMQNPRHLVRRRGQEARLRCSPMKGHSHVYWYRQLPEEGLKFMVYLQKENIIDESGMPKERFSAEFPKEGPSILRIQQVVRGDSAAYFCASSPRAGGVYEQYFGPGTRLTVT.

Concerning this clone: The same CDR3 is also encoded by other DNA sequences in this sample. The chain recombines TRBV9 with TRBJ2-5; 10 bases are a match to TRBD2. V was clipped by 0 bases and J by 5 bases; unmatched bases: 4. The CDR3 is made up of 15 amino acids. Germline V gene lookup returns CDR1 SGDLS and CDR2 YYNGEE. As DNA, the CDR3 is TGTGCCAGCAGCGTAGGAGCGGGGGGGCCCGAGACCCAGTACTTC. It codes for CASSVGAGGPETQYF.

V is TRBV5-1 and J is TRBJ2-3; 7 positions agree with TRBD2. CDR3 length: 15 amino acids. Looked up from germline, CDR1 is SGHRS and CDR2 is YFSETQ. Trimming cost V 1 base and J 1 base; bases outside gene matches: 3. CDR3 nucleotides: TGCGCCAGCAGCTTGATCAGCGGGGGCACAGATACGCAGTATTTT. It specifies CASSLISGGTDTQYF. Based on the CDR3 plus reference TRBV5-1 and TRBJ2-3, the full variable domain is KAGVTQTPRYLIKTRGQQVTLSCSPISGHRSVSWYQQTPGQGLQFLFEYFSETQRNKGNFPGRFSGRQFSNSRSEMNVSTLELGDSALYLCASSLISGGTDTQYFGPGTRLTVL.

The chain links TRBV3-1 (or the pseudogene TRBV3-2) to TRBJ1-5, with D perhaps matching TRBD1 (6 bases). Germline loops: CDR1 LGHDT, CDR2 YNNKEL (reference sequence). The ends were cut back, 5 bases at V and 5 bases at J, with 19 bases in the middle. The CDR3 runs 16 residues. For the CDR3, the DNA is TGTGCCAGCAGCTACGGGCCTCCCGACAGGTATCAGCCCCAGCATTTT. Amino acid sequence: CASSYGPPDRYQPQHF.

The rearrangement links TRBV6-1 to TRBJ1-5; the D is unclear. The CDR3 has 13 amino acids. V was cut by 3 bases and J by 5 bases, with 8 bases left in between. CDR1 and CDR2 (germline): MNHNS, SASEGT. The CDR3 loop is CASSDEAYQPQHF. The DNA for the CDR3 is TGTGCCAGCAGTGATGAGGCATATCAGCCCCAGCATTTT.